A selection of T cell receptor beta chains follows, all from one sample in a study of T cells in Graves' hyperthyroidism and ophthalmopathy. TCRdb re-called the multiplex PCR reads through MiXCR, storing one row per CDR3 protein. The profile covers 400,000 or so distinct CDR3 sequences, with approximately 14% appearing a single time and approximately 19% taken by the ten largest. Sequencing was carried out using blood. The origin of the receptors is a woman aged 60 to 75 with Graves' ophthalmopathy. Each CDR3 is given with its conserved first and last residue. D genes are given only for firm matches. Clone size appears in some rows only: once, few, many, or a class for an expanded clone.

TGTGCCAGCAGCCAAGCCGATGAGCAGTTCTTC CASSQADEQFF . TRBJ2-1 many TRBV3-1
TGTGCCAGCAGAGGACAACCTAATAGCAATCAGCCCCAGCATTTT CASRGQPNSNQPQHF . TRBJ1-5 . TRBV6-1
TGCGCCAGCAGCTACCGGGGTAGCGGGAGTCATGAGACCCAGTACTTC CASSYRGSGSHETQYF TRBD2 TRBJ2-5 many TRBV5-1
TGCGCCAGCAGCTACACAGGGGTCACCGGGGAGCTGTTTTTT CASSYTGVTGELFF TRBD1 TRBJ2-2 many TRBV5-1
TGCAGTGCTAGTCCTGGGGATTACTCACCCCTCCACTTT CSASPGDYSPLHF . TRBJ1-6 . TRBV20-1
TGTGCCAGCCTAAAAGGACAGGGTGCCTCACCCCTCCACTTT CASLKGQGASPLHF TRBD1 TRBJ1-6 many TRBV2
TGCGCCAGCAGCCGGGGGGGACTAGCGGGAGATTGGACAGATACGCAGTATTTT CASSRGGLAGDWTDTQYF TRBD2 TRBJ2-3 few TRBV5-1
TGCGCCAGCACCTCAGGGGGCCCTATGAACACCGGGGAGCTGTTTTTT CASTSGGPMNTGELFF TRBD1 TRBJ2-2 . TRBV5-1
TGTGCCAGCAGCCCCCGACTAGCGCAGGAGGGGAATGAGCAGTTCTTC CASSPRLAQEGNEQFF TRBD2 TRBJ2-1 . TRBV7-3
TGTGCCAGCAGGGGACTAGCGGGAGCGGGGAATGAGCAGTTCTTC CASRGLAGAGNEQFF TRBD2 TRBJ2-1 few TRBV6-1
TGTGCCAGCAGTTTGGCACTAGCTGCCTACAATGAGCAGTTCTTC CASSLALAAYNEQFF . TRBJ2-1 many TRBV28
TGTGCCAGCAGGCTTAGCGGGAGGGCCGCCTACGAGCAGTACTTC CASRLSGRAAYEQYF TRBD2 TRBJ2-7 many TRBV6-1
TGTGCCAGCAGTTACTCGGAGCTATACGAGCAGTACTTC CASSYSELYEQYF . TRBJ2-7 few TRBV6-5
TGCGCCAGCAGTCTGTTCGGCGTTAGGAGCTCCTACAATGAGCAGTTCTTC CASSLFGVRSSYNEQFF . TRBJ2-1 many TRBV5-1
TGTGCCAGCAGCCCCGGTATCGGCTTGGAGGCTGAAAAACTGTTTTTT CASSPGIGLEAEKLFF . TRBJ1-4 . TRBV5-8
TGTGCCACCAGTGATCACAGAAAGGGGTTCGGCTACAATGAGCAGTTCTTC CATSDHRKGFGYNEQFF . TRBJ2-1 many TRBV24-1
TGCAGTGCTGTCGGGACTAGTTCCCCGACCTACGAGCAGTACTTC CSAVGTSSPTYEQYF TRBD2 TRBJ2-7 . TRBV20-1
TGTGCCAGCAGCCAAGGAGTACTAGCGGGAGGCGGCACCGGGGAGCTGTTTTTT CASSQGVLAGGGTGELFF TRBD2 TRBJ2-2 . TRBV3-1